These T cell receptor beta chains were read from a single sample in a study of cytomegalovirus exposure and HLA in healthy donors. The table came from immunoSEQ multiplex PCR; TCRdb's copy has only in-frame clones and leaves some out. The data include more than 40,000 clones; the top ten clones carry roughly 26%. Input material: PBMCs. Receptors originate from a middle-aged man in good health and CMV-seropositive. Each CDR3 is given with its conserved first and last residue. Each record gives: V gene, CDR3 length, J gene, CDR3 protein.

v_gene: TRBV23-1
len: 13
j_gene: TRBJ2-7
CDR3aa: CASSQDSSYEQYF

v_gene: TRBV11-2
len: 15
j_gene: TRBJ2-2
CDR3aa: CASSPLGRRGGELFF

v_gene: TRBV29-1
len: 16
j_gene: TRBJ1-4
CDR3aa: CSAEGTGERANEKLFF

v_gene: TRBV2
len: 14
j_gene: TRBJ2-2
CDR3aa: CASRPRLRTGELFF

v_gene: TRBV30
len: 14
j_gene: TRBJ2-3
CDR3aa: CAWRHRVNTDTQYF

v_gene: TRBV6-1
len: 13
j_gene: TRBJ2-2
CDR3aa: CASSVSSAGELFF

v_gene: TRBV5-6
len: 14
j_gene: TRBJ2-2
CDR3aa: CASSSPDRSRELFF

v_gene: TRBV7-2
len: 15
j_gene: TRBJ2-1
CDR3aa: CASSFTNGPGNEQFF

v_gene: TRBV11-2
len: 14
j_gene: TRBJ1-2
CDR3aa: CASSPRDRGHRYTF

v_gene: TRBV6-5
len: 15
j_gene: TRBJ2-7
CDR3aa: CASSREPGTTYEQYF

v_gene: TRBV11-1
len: 13
j_gene: TRBJ2-5
CDR3aa: CASSYSQEGTQYF

v_gene: TRBV2
len: 14
j_gene: TRBJ2-7
CDR3aa: CAGGTGGISYEQYF

v_gene: TRBV4-1
len: 15
j_gene: TRBJ1-1
CDR3aa: CASSQVDRENTEAFF

v_gene: TRBV6-5
len: 14
j_gene: TRBJ2-5
CDR3aa: CASSFGRAQETQYF

v_gene: TRBV27
len: 14
j_gene: TRBJ2-1
CDR3aa: CASSPRDRGPEQFF

v_gene: TRBV30
len: 13
j_gene: TRBJ2-1
CDR3aa: CAWSTLAGVEQFF

v_gene: TRBV4-1
len: 15
j_gene: TRBJ1-5
CDR3aa: CASSQESQGSQPQHF

v_gene: TRBV7-8
len: 18
j_gene: TRBJ2-1
CDR3aa: CASSLGQTYPRGYNEQFF

v_gene: TRBV19
len: 13
j_gene: TRBJ2-1
CDR3aa: CASSRDKYNEQFF

v_gene: TRBV7-9
len: 14
j_gene: TRBJ1-5
CDR3aa: CASSLSAGYQPQHF

v_gene: TRBV20-1
len: 11
j_gene: TRBJ2-5
CDR3aa: CSASLLETQYF

v_gene: TRBV2
len: 13
j_gene: TRBJ2-1
CDR3aa: CASSEGTSNEQFF

v_gene: TRBV29-1
len: 15
j_gene: TRBJ2-3
CDR3aa: CSVEAGDRGWDTQYF

v_gene: TRBV6-1
len: 12
j_gene: TRBJ2-1
CDR3aa: CASSETSDEQFF

v_gene: TRBV4-2
len: 14
j_gene: TRBJ2-7
CDR3aa: CASSQGQGDYEQYF

v_gene: TRBV5-1
len: 15
j_gene: TRBJ2-2
CDR3aa: CASSLSGTNTGELFF

v_gene: TRBV27
len: 16
j_gene: TRBJ2-2
CDR3aa: CASSLGGSLNTGELFF

v_gene: TRBV5-1
len: 14
j_gene: TRBJ1-2
CDR3aa: CASSQGGTLYGYTF

v_gene: TRBV5-6
len: 17
j_gene: TRBJ2-5
CDR3aa: CASSLVFSSGKRETQYF

v_gene: TRBV11-2
len: 16
j_gene: TRBJ2-2
CDR3aa: CASSSQVGGEPGELFF

v_gene: TRBV5-5
len: 13
j_gene: TRBJ2-5
CDR3aa: CASSFPGGETQYF

v_gene: TRBV6-1
len: 14
j_gene: TRBJ1-5
CDR3aa: CASSSAGTYQPQHF

v_gene: TRBV27
len: 15
j_gene: TRBJ2-1
CDR3aa: CASSLGGSSYNEQFF

v_gene: TRBV2
len: 13
j_gene: TRBJ2-1
CDR3aa: CASSESALREQFF

v_gene: TRBV19
len: 15
j_gene: TRBJ2-3
CDR3aa: CASSRVRDRADTQYF

v_gene: TRBV5-6
len: 12
j_gene: TRBJ2-7
CDR3aa: CASSLGGLEQYF

v_gene: TRBV7-2
len: 14
j_gene: TRBJ2-7
CDR3aa: CASSLIGTGGEQYF

v_gene: TRBV28
len: 19
j_gene: TRBJ2-2
CDR3aa: CASSPMRRASGRNTGELFF

v_gene: TRBV28
len: 13
j_gene: TRBJ2-1
CDR3aa: CASSTGQGREQFF

v_gene: TRBV9
len: 17
j_gene: TRBJ1-3
CDR3aa: CASSQGTDPFSGNTIYF

v_gene: TRBV28
len: 14
j_gene: TRBJ1-6
CDR3aa: CASSPAGEGSPLHF

v_gene: TRBV9
len: 15
j_gene: .
CDR3aa: CASSPSGTSFYEQYF

v_gene: TRBV4-2
len: 16
j_gene: TRBJ2-7
CDR3aa: CASSQESGLARYEQYF

v_gene: TRBV18
len: 14
j_gene: TRBJ2-2
CDR3aa: CASSLRGDTGELFF

v_gene: TRBV27
len: 14
j_gene: TRBJ1-1
CDR3aa: CASSSAGVVTEAFF

v_gene: TRBV6-5
len: 14
j_gene: TRBJ1-4
CDR3aa: CASRSGREVEKLFF

v_gene: TRBV7-2
len: 17
j_gene: TRBJ2-4
CDR3aa: CASSLDSGAGTKNIQYF

v_gene: TRBV23-1
len: 18
j_gene: TRBJ2-3
CDR3aa: CASSQLTGHSSPPDTQYF